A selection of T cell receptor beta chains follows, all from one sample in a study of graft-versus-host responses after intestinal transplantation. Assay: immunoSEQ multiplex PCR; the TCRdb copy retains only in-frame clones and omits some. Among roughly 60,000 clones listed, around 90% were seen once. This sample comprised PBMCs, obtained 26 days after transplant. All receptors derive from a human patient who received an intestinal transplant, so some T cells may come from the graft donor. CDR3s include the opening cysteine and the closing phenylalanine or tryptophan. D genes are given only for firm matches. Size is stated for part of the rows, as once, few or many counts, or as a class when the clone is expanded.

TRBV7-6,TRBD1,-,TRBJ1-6,TGTGCCAGCAGCTTATCTCTACGGCCAGGGGGTAGGGCACCCCTCCACTTT,CASSLSLRPGGRAPLHF
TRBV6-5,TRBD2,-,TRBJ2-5,TGTGCCAGCAGTTACGCCCTAGGCGGGGGGATGGAGACCCAGTACTTC,CASSYALGGGMETQYF
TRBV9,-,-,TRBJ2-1,TGTGCCAGCAGCGTGAGTCGGACAAGTGAGCAGTTCTTC,CASSVSRTSEQFF
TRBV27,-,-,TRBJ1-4,TGTGCCAGCAGTTTAAGTGGGGGGGCCGCGAGGGAAAAACTGTTTTTT,CASSLSGGAAREKLFF
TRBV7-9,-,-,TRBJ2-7,TGTGCCAGCAGCCCCCAGCGGAGGTACGAGCAGTACTTC,CASSPQRRYEQYF
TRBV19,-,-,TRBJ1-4,TGTGCCAGTAGTTTCGGACTCAGAGCTAATGAAAAACTGTTTTTT,CASSFGLRANEKLFF
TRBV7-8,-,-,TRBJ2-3,TGTGCCAGCAGCTTAGGGGCCCCCGTTTTAACCACAGATACGCAGTATTTT,CASSLGAPVLTTDTQYF
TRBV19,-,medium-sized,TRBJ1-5,TGTGCCAGTAATGAGCAGCCCCAGCATTTT,CASNEQPQHF
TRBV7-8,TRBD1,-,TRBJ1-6,TGTGCCAGCGACCCGGCGGGACAGCCGAGCTCCTATAATTCACCCCTCCACTTT,CASDPAGQPSSYNSPLHF
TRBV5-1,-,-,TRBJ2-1,TGCGCCAGCAGCTTGGGAAACAGGGTGGACAATGAGCAGTTCTTC,CASSLGNRVDNEQFF
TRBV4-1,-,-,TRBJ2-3,TGCGCCAGCAGCCATCCTCCTGACGGCGGTAGCACAGATACGCAGTATTTT,CASSHPPDGGSTDTQYF
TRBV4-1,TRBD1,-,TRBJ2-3,TGCGCCAGCAACTTTGGGACAGGGGGGACAGATACGCAGTATTTT,CASNFGTGGTDTQYF
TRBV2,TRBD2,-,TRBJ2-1,TGTGCCAGCAGGGCTAGCGGGGGGGGTTACAATGAGCAGTTCTTC,CASRASGGGYNEQFF
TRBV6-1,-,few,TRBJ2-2,TGTGCCAGCAGTGAAGTGAGAGGCGGGGAGCTGTTTTTT,CASSEVRGGELFF
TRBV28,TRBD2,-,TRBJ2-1,TGTGCCAGCAGTTTAGAGGCTAGCGGGAACCATGAGCAGTTCTTC,CASSLEASGNHEQFF
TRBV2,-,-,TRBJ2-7,TGTGCCAGCTCGAGGACTGCCTCCTACGAGCAGTACTTC,CASSRTASYEQYF
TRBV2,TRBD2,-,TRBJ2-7,TGTGCCAGCAGTGAAAGTAGGACTAGCGGTGGTTACGAGCAGTACTTC,CASSESRTSGGYEQYF